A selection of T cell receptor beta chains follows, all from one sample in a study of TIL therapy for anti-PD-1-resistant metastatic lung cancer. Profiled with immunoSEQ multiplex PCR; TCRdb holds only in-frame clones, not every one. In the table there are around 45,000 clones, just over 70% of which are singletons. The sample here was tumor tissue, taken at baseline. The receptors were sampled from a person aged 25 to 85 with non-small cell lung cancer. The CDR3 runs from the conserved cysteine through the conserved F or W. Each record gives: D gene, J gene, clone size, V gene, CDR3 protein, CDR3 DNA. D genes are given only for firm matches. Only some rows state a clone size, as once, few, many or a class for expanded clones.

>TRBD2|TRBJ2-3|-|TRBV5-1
CASSLEASGVTDTQYF
TGCGCCAGCAGCTTGGAGGCTAGCGGGGTCACAGATACGCAGTATTTT
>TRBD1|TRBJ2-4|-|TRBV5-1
CASSPTGAQGNIQYF
TGCGCCAGCAGCCCGACAGGGGCTCAGGGGAACATTCAGTACTTC
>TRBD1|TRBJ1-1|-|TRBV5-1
CASSINLPGQGAGDTEAFF
TGCGCCAGCAGCATAAATTTACCGGGACAGGGGGCAGGAGACACTGAAGCTTTCTTT
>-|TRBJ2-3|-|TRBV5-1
CASSLDRAGDTQYF
TGCGCCAGCAGCTTGGACAGGGCAGGGGATACGCAGTATTTT
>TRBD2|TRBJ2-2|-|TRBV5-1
CASSYGLAGGTGELFF
TGCGCCAGCAGCTATGGACTAGCGGGAGGAACCGGGGAGCTGTTTTTT
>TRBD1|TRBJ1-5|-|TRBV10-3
CAISPGQGLQPQHF
TGTGCCATCAGTCCGGGACAGGGCTTGCAGCCCCAGCATTTT
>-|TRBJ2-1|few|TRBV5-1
CASSLWNEQFF
TGCGCCAGCAGCTTGTGGAATGAGCAGTTCTTC
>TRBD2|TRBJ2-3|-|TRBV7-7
CASSAGSAGGSGTDTQYF
TGTGCCAGCAGCGCCGGAAGCGCGGGGGGTTCGGGCACAGATACGCAGTATTTT
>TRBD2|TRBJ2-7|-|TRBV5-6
CASSFILAGVYEQYF
TGTGCCAGCAGCTTTATCCTAGCGGGGGTCTACGAGCAGTACTTC
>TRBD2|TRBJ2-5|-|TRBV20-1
CSAGGRETQYF
TGCAGTGCTGGCGGGAGAGAGACCCAGTACTTC
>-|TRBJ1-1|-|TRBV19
CASSIYMNTEAFF
TGTGCCAGTAGTATCTATATGAACACTGAAGCTTTCTTT
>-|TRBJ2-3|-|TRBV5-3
CARSYLADTQYF
TGTGCCAGAAGTTATCTAGCGGATACGCAGTATTTT
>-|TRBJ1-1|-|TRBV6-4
CASSDAGTTEAFF
TGTGCCAGCAGTGACGCAGGGACCACTGAAGCTTTCTTT
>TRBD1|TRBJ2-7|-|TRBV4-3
CASSTGTGDYEQYF
TGCGCCAGCAGCACCGGGACAGGGGACTACGAGCAGTACTTC
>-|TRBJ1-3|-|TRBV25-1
CASSEQGAGNTIYF
TGTGCCAGCAGTGAGCAGGGTGCTGGAAACACCATATATTTT
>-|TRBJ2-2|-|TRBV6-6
CASRRQAAGELFF
TGTGCCAGCAGAAGACAGGCCGCCGGGGAGCTGTTTTTT
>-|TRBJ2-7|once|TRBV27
CASSLGSVVSYEQYF
TGTGCCAGCAGTTTAGGGTCTGTTGTCAGCTACGAGCAGTACTTC
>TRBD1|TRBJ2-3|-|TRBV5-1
CASTPSGTGFTDTQYF
TGCGCCAGCACCCCCTCAGGGACAGGGTTCACAGATACGCAGTATTTT
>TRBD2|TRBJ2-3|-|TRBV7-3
CASSFLPGLAGGTDTQYF
TGTGCCAGCAGCTTCTTGCCGGGACTAGCGGGGGGTACAGATACGCAGTATTTT
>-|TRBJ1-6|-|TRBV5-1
CASNYDTAENSPLHF
TGCGCCAGCAACTACGACACGGCCGAGAATTCACCCCTCCACTTT
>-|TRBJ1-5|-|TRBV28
CASIGGGQPQHF
TGTGCCAGCATTGGCGGAGGGCAGCCCCAGCATTTT
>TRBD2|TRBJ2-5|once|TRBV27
CASSPLLLAGPNGYQETQYF
TGTGCCAGCAGTCCGCTCTTACTAGCGGGACCGAACGGATACCAAGAGACCCAGTACTTC
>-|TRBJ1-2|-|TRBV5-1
CASSFSGSGTLNYGYTF
TGCGCCAGCAGCTTTAGCGGTTCGGGGACTCTTAACTATGGCTACACCTTC
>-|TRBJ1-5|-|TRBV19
CASSSLGTVLNQPQHF
TGTGCCAGTAGTAGTCTCGGGACGGTTCTAAATCAGCCCCAGCATTTT
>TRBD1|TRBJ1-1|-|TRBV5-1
CASSLWGQVSDEAFF
TGCGCCAGCAGCTTGTGGGGACAGGTGAGTGATGAAGCTTTCTTT
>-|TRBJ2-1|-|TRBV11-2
CASSLVGSWNEQFF
TGTGCCAGCAGCTTAGTTGGGAGTTGGAATGAGCAGTTCTTC
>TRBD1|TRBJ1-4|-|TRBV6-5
CASSEDRSYEKLFF
TGTGCCAGCAGTGAGGACAGGTCCTATGAAAAACTGTTTTTT
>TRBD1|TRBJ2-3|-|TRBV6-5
CASKAGGQGTDTQYF
TGTGCCAGCAAAGCTGGGGGACAGGGAACAGATACGCAGTATTTT
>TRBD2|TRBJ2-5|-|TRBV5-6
CASSSPPAGGRETQYF
TGTGCCAGCAGCTCGCCGCCAGCGGGAGGTAGGGAGACCCAGTACTTC
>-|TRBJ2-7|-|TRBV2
CARRARAGKNEQYF
TGTGCCAGACGAGCTAGGGCAGGGAAAAACGAGCAGTACTTC